The source of this T cell receptor (beta chain) is a study of CD8+ T cells in alopecia areata. Across the study: Affected scalp percentage determined the severity score of treated patients.

This clone appeared many times. Its antigen is currently unknown. Treatment meaning: oral pan-JAK inhibitor, 5-10 mg twice daily. Individuals with alopecia areata gave both lesional scalp punch biopsies and peripheral blood for collection. The sequencing template was cDNA reverse transcribed from extracted RNA. Repertoires were generated with immunoSEQ multiplex PCR, while TCRdb's copy carries only in-frame clones and drops some. The table has some 210,000 clones, roughly 66% seen once. Study-wide points: Besides other cells, scalp samples also yield sequences of resident alphabeta T cells from normal skin.

The sample consisted of CD4+ T cells sorted from blood, taken at approximately week 42, from a patient treated with tofacitinib. The sequence was obtained from a human donor with alopecia areata.

The CDR3 spells CASSLTLTNTEAFF. As DNA, the CDR3 is TGTGCCAGCAGCTTGACCCTGACGAACACTGAAGCTTTCTTT. J is TRBJ1-1 and V is TRBV5-6; D unresolved. The CDR3 length is 14 residues. Trimming pared 1 base from V and 1 base from J, leaving 8 bases between. CDR1 SGHDT and CDR2 YYEEEE come from the germline V gene. Filled out from reference TRBV5-6 and TRBJ1-1, the complete variable domain reads DAGVTQSPTHLIKTRGQQVTLRCSPKSGHDTVSWYQQALGQGPQFIFQYYEEEERQRGNFPDRFSGHQFPNYSSELNVNALLLGDSALYLCASSLTLTNTEAFFGQGTRLTVV.